These T cell receptor beta chains were read from a single sample in a study of STAT3 mutations in large granular lymphocyte leukemia. Sequenced by immunoSEQ multiplex PCR; TCRdb stores in-frame clones only, minus some. The sample consists of over a thousand clones, 34% of them appearing once. The sequenced sample consisted of PBMCs. The receptors originated from a human donor with T large granular lymphocyte leukemia. Some clones in this sample may be carry-over from other donors' samples. CDR3s include the opening cysteine and the closing phenylalanine or tryptophan. D genes are given only for firm matches. Only part of the rows carry a size: once, few, many, or a class if the clone is expanded.

v_gene,j_gene,len,abundance,d_gene,CDR3aa,CDR3nt
TRBV19,TRBJ1-2,14,.,.,CASSIEASIYGYTF,TGTGCCAGTAGTATAGAGGCTTCAATATATGGCTACACCTTC
TRBV13,TRBJ2-7,14,.,TRBD1,CASSYDRVLGEQYF,TGTGCCAGCAGTTACGACAGGGTCCTGGGAGAGCAGTACTTC
TRBV7-9,TRBJ2-4,16,.,TRBD1,CASSHGQGLAKNIQYF,TGTGCCAGCAGCCATGGACAGGGTTTAGCCAAAAACATTCAGTACTTC
TRBV9,TRBJ2-1,16,few,TRBD2,CASSVGYSGVTGGEFF,TGTGCCAGCAGCGTAGGATATAGCGGAGTGACGGGGGGAGAGTTCTTC
TRBV29-1,TRBJ1-2,13,.,.,CSVSPRVQGGYTF,TGCAGCGTTTCACCCCGGGTCCAGGGAGGCTACACCTTC
TRBV6-5,TRBJ1-2,14,.,.,CASSESITGWGYTF,TGTGCCAGCAGTGAGTCCATCACAGGGTGGGGCTACACCTTC
TRBV10-3,TRBJ1-5,14,.,TRBD1,CAISTGDNNQPQHF,TGTGCCATCAGTACAGGGGACAACAATCAGCCCCAGCATTTT
TRBV5-6,TRBJ1-2,16,few,TRBD1,CASSLPGTGPSGGYTF,TGTGCCAGCAGCTTACCCGGGACAGGCCCATCAGGGGGCTACACCTTC
TRBV5-1,TRBJ2-7,14,.,.,CASNVGMGGYEQYF,TGCGCCAGCAACGTTGGAATGGGGGGCTACGAGCAGTACTTC
TRBV4-2,TRBJ1-4,12,.,.,CASSQPNEKLFF,TGTGCCAGCAGCCAGCCTAATGAAAAACTGTTTTTT
TRBV10-3,TRBJ1-2,15,few,TRBD1,CAIRGGQGAVDGYTF,TGTGCCATCAGGGGGGGACAGGGGGCAGTCGATGGCTACACCTTC
TRBV10-2,TRBJ1-2,15,large,.,CASLGGERNNYGYTF,TGCGCCAGCCTTGGGGGCGAGCGGAATAACTATGGCTACACCTTC
TRBV30,TRBJ2-2,15,.,TRBD2,CAWSALAENTGELFF,TGTGCCTGGAGCGCACTAGCGGAGAACACCGGGGAGCTGTTTTTT
TRBV29-1,TRBJ2-1,11,.,.,CEAGTYNEQFF,TGCGAGGCGGGGACCTACAATGAGCAGTTCTTC
TRBV19,TRBJ1-5,15,few,.,CASSIGRAQAQPQHF,TGTGCCAGTAGTATAGGTAGGGCCCAGGCCCAGCCCCAGCATTTT
TRBV4-3,TRBJ2-7,16,.,TRBD1,CASSQESGTGGYEQYF,TGCGCCAGCAGCCAAGAATCCGGGACAGGGGGCTACGAGCAGTACTTC
TRBV7-9,TRBJ2-3,13,few,.,CASSLASADTQYF,TGTGCCAGCAGCTTAGCGTCAGCAGATACGCAGTATTTT
TRBV30,TRBJ1-5,11,few,.,CAWSTQGPQHF,TGTGCCTGGAGTACGCAGGGGCCCCAGCATTTT
TRBV5-1,TRBJ2-3,14,.,.,CASSLVGSTDTQYF,TGCGCCAGCAGCTTGGTAGGAAGCACAGATACGCAGTATTTT
TRBV4-2,TRBJ2-7,14,.,.,CASSQAKGAYEQYF,TGTGCCAGCAGCCAAGCTAAGGGGGCCTACGAGCAGTACTTC
TRBV2,TRBJ1-2,14,few,.,CASSEALPPEGYTF,TGTGCCAGCAGTGAAGCGCTTCCCCCGGAGGGCTACACCTTC
TRBV27,TRBJ1-5,17,.,.,CASSLKFPGGFNQPQHF,TGTGCCAGCAGTTTAAAGTTCCCCGGAGGGTTTAATCAGCCCCAGCATTTT
TRBV30,TRBJ2-7,16,.,TRBD1,CAWAGTGGLSSYEQYF,TGTGCCTGGGCCGGGACAGGGGGCCTTAGCTCCTACGAGCAGTACTTC
TRBV30,TRBJ1-2,15,.,.,CASKRGIGINYGYTF,TGTGCCTCCAAGAGGGGGATTGGTATAAACTATGGCTACACCTTC
TRBV27,TRBJ1-5,14,.,.,CASSLGKGNQPQHF,TGTGCCAGCAGTTTGGGGAAAGGCAATCAGCCCCAGCATTTT
TRBV7-9,TRBJ2-1,11,.,TRBD2,CASSAGLETFF,TGTGCCAGCAGCGCGGGACTAGAGACGTTCTTC
TRBV30,TRBJ2-5,13,.,TRBD1,CAFDRGLQQTQYF,TGTGCCTTCGACAGGGGCCTACAGCAGACCCAGTACTTC
TRBV5-4,TRBJ1-1,13,.,TRBD1,CASSLTGDTEAFF,TGTGCCAGCAGCTTGACAGGGGACACTGAAGCTTTCTTT
TRBV5-4,TRBJ2-7,13,few,.,CASSRPDSYEQYF,TGTGCCAGCAGCCGCCCTGATAGCTACGAGCAGTACTTC
TRBV5-1,TRBJ1-1,17,.,.,CASSLVVTGGPGTEAFF,TGCGCCAGCAGCTTGGTCGTAACGGGGGGGCCCGGCACTGAAGCTTTCTTT
TRBV28,TRBJ1-2,16,few,TRBD1,CASSLYAGQVVKGYTF,TGTGCCAGCAGTTTATATGCCGGACAGGTGGTCAAAGGCTACACCTTC
TRBV7-3,TRBJ1-2,10,.,.,CARVSYGYTF,TGTGCCAGGGTTTCCTATGGCTACACCTTC
TRBV30,TRBJ1-4,15,.,.,CAWSAPGATNEKLFF,TGTGCCTGGAGTGCACCAGGAGCAACTAATGAAAAACTGTTTTTT
TRBV12-5,TRBJ2-5,12,few,.,CASGLEDETQYF,TGTGCTAGTGGTTTGGAAGATGAGACCCAGTACTTC
TRBV2,TRBJ1-5,15,few,.,CASSELGGAAQPQHF,TGTGCCAGCAGTGAGTTGGGGGGGGCAGCTCAGCCCCAGCATTTT
TRBV30,TRBJ1-2,14,.,.,CAWSVTPTTGGYTF,TGTGCCTGGAGTGTAACACCCACGACAGGCGGCTACACCTTC
TRBV29-1,TRBJ2-1,14,.,.,CSVEAQDSYNEQFF,TGCAGCGTTGAAGCCCAGGATTCCTACAATGAGCAGTTCTTC
TRBV7-9,TRBJ2-7,11,.,.,CASSPSYEQYF,TGTGCCAGCAGCCCAAGCTACGAGCAGTACTTC
TRBV7-2,TRBJ1-2,14,.,.,CASSLAAGAYGYTF,TGTGCCAGCAGCTTAGCAGCAGGGGCATATGGCTACACCTTC
TRBV18,TRBJ1-2,15,.,TRBD1,CASSPLTQGDYGYTF,TGTGCCAGCTCACCACTTACTCAGGGGGACTATGGCTACACCTTC
TRBV29-1,TRBJ2-1,14,.,.,CSVVAQRVDNEQFF,TGCAGCGTTGTTGCCCAGCGGGTCGACAATGAGCAGTTCTTC
TRBV7-9,TRBJ1-2,16,.,TRBD1,CASSLEGTAVNYGYTF,TGTGCCAGCAGCTTAGAAGGGACAGCGGTTAACTATGGCTACACCTTC
TRBV5-1,TRBJ1-1,15,.,.,CASSLGGYPNTEAFF,TGCGCCAGCAGCTTGGGAGGATATCCGAACACTGAAGCTTTCTTT
TRBV4-3,TRBJ2-7,15,.,TRBD1,CASSQDRDRVDEQYF,TGCGCCAGCAGCCAAGATAGGGACAGGGTAGACGAGCAGTACTTC
TRBV4-2,TRBJ2-5,15,few,TRBD2,CASSQERGGQETQYF,TGTGCCAGCAGCCAAGAGCGGGGGGGCCAAGAGACCCAGTACTTC